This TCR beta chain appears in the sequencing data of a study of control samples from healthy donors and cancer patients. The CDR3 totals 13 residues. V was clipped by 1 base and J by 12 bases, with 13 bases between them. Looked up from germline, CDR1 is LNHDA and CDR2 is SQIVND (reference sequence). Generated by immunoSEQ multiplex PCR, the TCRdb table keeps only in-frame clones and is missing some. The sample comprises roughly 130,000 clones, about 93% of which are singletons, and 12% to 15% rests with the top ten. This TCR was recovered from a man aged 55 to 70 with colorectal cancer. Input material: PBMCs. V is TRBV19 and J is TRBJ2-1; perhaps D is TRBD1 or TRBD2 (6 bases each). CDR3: CASSIAPQGGQFF. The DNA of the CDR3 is TGTGCCAGTAGTATAGCGCCACAGGGAGGGCAGTTCTTC.